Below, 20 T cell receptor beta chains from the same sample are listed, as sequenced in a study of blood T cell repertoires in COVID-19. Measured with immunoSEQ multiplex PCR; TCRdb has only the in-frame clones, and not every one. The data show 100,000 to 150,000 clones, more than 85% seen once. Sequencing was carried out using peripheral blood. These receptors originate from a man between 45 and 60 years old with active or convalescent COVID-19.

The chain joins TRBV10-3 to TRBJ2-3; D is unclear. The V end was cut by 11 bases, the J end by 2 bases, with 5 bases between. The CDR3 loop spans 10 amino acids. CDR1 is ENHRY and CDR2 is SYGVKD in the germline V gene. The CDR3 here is CAVATDTQYF. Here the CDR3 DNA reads TGTGCCGTGGCCACAGATACGCAGTATTTT.

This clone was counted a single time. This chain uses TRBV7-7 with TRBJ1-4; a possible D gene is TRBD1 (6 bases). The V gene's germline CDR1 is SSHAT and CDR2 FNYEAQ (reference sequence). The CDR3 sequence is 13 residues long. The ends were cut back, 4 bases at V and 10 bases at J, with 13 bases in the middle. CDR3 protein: CASSSEGDGKLFF. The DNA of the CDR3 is TGTGCCAGCAGCTCCGAGGGGGATGGAAAACTGTTTTTT.

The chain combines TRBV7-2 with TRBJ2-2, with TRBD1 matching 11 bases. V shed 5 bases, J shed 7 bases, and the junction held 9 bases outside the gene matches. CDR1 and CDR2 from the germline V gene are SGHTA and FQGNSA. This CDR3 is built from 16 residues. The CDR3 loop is CASSQRTGGFGGELFF. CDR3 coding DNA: TGTGCCAGCAGCCAACGGACAGGGGGCTTCGGCGGGGAGCTGTTTTTT.

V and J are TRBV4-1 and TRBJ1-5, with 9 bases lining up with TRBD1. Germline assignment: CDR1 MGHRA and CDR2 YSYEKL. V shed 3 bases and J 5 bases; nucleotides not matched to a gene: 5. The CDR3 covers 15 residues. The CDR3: CASSQTGTGHQPQHF. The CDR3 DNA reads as TGCGCCAGCAGCCAGACCGGGACAGGGCATCAGCCCCAGCATTTT.

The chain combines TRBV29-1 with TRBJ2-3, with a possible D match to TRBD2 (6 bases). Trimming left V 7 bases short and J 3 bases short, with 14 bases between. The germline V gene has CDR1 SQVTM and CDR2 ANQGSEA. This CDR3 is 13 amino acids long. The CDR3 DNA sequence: TGCAGCGGTCGGGAGAGTGGGACAGATACGCAGTATTTT. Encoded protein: CSGRESGTDTQYF.

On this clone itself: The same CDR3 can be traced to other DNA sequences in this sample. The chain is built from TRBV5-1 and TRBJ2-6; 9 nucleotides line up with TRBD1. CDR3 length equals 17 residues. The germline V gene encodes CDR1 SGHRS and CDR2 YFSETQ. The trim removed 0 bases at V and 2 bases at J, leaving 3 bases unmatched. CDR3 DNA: TGCGCCAGCAGCTTGGTGGGACAGGGAGCTGGGGCCAACGTCCTGACTTTC. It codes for CASSLVGQGAGANVLTF.

The CDR3 DNA is TGTGCCAGTAGTACCCCCCGAGCGTTGACAGGGGGCTTCCCGAACACCGGGGAGCTGTTTTTT. It yields the protein CASSTPRALTGGFPNTGELFF. The chain employs TRBV19 and TRBJ2-2, with 10 bases aligning to TRBD1. The CDR3 covers 21 residues. Germline CDR1 LNHDA, CDR2 SQIVND (reference sequence). V shed 4 bases, J shed 0 bases, and the junction held 17 bases outside the gene matches.

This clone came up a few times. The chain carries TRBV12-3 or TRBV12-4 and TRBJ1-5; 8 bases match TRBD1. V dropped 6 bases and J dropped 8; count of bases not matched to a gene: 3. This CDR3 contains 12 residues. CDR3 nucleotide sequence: TGTGCCAGCAGGTCACAGGGGGAGCCCCAGCATTTT. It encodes CASRSQGEPQHF.

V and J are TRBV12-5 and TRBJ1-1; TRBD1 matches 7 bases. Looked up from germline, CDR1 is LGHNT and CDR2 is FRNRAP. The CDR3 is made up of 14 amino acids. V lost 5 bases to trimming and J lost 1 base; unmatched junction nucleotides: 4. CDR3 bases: TGTGCTAGTGGTACACGACAGGGGAACACTGAAGCTTTCTTT. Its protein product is CASGTRQGNTEAFF.

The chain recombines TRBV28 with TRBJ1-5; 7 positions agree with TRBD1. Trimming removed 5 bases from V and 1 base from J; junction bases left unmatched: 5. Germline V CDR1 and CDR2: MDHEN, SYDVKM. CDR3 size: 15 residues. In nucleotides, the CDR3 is TGTGCCAGCAGTCGAGTACAGGGGAGCAATCAGCCCCAGCATTTT. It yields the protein CASSRVQGSNQPQHF.

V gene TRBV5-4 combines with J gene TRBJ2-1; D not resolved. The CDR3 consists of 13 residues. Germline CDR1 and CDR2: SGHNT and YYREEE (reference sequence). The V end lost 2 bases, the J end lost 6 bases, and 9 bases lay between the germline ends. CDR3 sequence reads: CASSLIASNEQFF. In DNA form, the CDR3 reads TGTGCCAGCAGCTTAATTGCGTCCAATGAGCAGTTCTTC.

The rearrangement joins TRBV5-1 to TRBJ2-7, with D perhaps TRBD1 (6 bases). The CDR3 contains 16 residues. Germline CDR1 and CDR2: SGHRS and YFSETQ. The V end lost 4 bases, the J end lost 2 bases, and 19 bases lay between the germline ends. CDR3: CASSPALQGSAYEQYF. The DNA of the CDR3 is TGCGCCAGCAGCCCGGCCTTACAGGGATCAGCCTACGAGCAGTACTTC.

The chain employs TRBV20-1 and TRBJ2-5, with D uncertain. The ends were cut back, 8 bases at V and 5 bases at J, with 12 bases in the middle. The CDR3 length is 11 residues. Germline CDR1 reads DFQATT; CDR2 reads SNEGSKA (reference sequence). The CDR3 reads CSPTAEETQYF. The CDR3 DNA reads TGCAGTCCCACCGCTGAGGAGACCCAGTACTTC.

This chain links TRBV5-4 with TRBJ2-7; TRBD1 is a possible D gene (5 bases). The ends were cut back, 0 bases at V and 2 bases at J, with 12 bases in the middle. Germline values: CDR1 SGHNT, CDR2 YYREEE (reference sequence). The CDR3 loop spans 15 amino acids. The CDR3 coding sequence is TGTGCCAGCAGCTTGGCCCCCCAGGGCACCTACGAGCAGTACTTC. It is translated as CASSLAPQGTYEQYF. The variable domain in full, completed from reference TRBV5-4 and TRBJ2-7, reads ETGVTQSPTHLIKTRGQQVTLRCSSQSGHNTVSWYQQALGQGPQFIFQYYREEENGRGNFPPRFSGLQFPNYSSELNVNALELDDSALYLCASSLAPQGTYEQYFGPGTRLTVT.

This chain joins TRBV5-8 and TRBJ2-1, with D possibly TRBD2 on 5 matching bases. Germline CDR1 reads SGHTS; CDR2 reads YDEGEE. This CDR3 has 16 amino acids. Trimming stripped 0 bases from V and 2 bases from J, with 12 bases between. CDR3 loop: CASSLVASLAYNEQFF. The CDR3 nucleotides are TGTGCCAGCAGCTTGGTGGCTAGCCTCGCCTACAATGAGCAGTTCTTC. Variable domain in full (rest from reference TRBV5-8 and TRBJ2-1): EAGVTQSPTHLIKTRGQQATLRCSPISGHTSVYWYQQALGLGLQFLLWYDEGEERNRGNFPPRFSGRQFPNYSSELNVNALELEDSALYLCASSLVASLAYNEQFFGPGTRLTVL.

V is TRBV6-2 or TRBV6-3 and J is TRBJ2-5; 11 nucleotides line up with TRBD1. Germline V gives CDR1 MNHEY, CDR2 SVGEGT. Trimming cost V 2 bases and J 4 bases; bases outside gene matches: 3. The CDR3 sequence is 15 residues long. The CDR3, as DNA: TGTGCCAGCAGTTACGGAGGGACAGGGGGAGAGACCCAGTACTTC. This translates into CASSYGGTGGETQYF.

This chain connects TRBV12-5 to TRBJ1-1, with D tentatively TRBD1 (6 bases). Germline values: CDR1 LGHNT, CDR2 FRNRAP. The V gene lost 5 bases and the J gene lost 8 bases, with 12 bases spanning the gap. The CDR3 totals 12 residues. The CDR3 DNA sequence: TGTGCTAGTGGTGACCAACAGGGCGAAGCTTTCTTT. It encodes CASGDQQGEAFF.

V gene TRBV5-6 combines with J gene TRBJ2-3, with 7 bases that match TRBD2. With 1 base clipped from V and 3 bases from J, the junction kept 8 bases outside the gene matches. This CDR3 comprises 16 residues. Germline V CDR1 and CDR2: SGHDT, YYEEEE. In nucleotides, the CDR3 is TGTGCCAGCAGCTTGAGCGGGACCTGGTATACAGATACGCAGTATTTT. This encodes CASSLSGTWYTDTQYF.

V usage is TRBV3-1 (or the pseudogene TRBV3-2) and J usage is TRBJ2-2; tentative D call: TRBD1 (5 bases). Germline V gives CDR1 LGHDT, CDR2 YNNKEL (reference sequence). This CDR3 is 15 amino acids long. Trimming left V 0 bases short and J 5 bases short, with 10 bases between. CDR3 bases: TGTGCCAGCAGCCAAGATCGCAGGGAAACCGGGGAGCTGTTTTTT. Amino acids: CASSQDRRETGELFF.

The CDR3 DNA sequence: TGCGCCAGCAGCCGAACGGGACAGGAAGGTGTACCCCAGCATTTT. As protein: CASSRTGQEGVPQHF. The genes are TRBV5-1 and TRBJ1-5, with 8 bases identical to TRBD1. Per germline, CDR1 SGHRS and CDR2 YFSETQ. The CDR3 totals 15 residues. The J segment lost 10 bases and the V segment lost 4 bases, leaving 13 bases of the junction unmatched.